This T cell receptor beta chain was documented in a study of blood T cell repertoires in COVID-19. For the study at large: Acute and convalescent COVID-19 specimens originated in the United States, Italy and Spain. From T cells, B-cell-depleted T cells, or PBMCs came the material, which was cDNA or gDNA.

Trimming at V came to 4 bases and at J to 6 bases, leaving 7 bases not matched to a gene. This CDR3 region has 14 residues. CDR1 is SGHRS and CDR2 is YFSETQ in the germline V gene. As handled by the study authors: Estimation of nucleated cell counts was performed using reference gene primer amplification. Generated by immunoSEQ multiplex PCR, the TCRdb table keeps only in-frame clones and is missing some. Clone size and the V and J calls come from that table; the DNA yielded D and trimming. The repertoire has 200,000 to 300,000 clones, roughly 90% of them found once; the top ten carry around 0.7%. The receptor comes from a human donor in a cohort sampled during active COVID-19. The sequencing input was peripheral blood. V gene TRBV5-1 combines with J gene TRBJ1-2; 9 positions match TRBD1. CDR3 bases: TGCGCCAGCAGCCTGAGTACAGGGGGCGATGGCTACACCTTC. Translated: CASSLSTGGDGYTF.